The 26 T cell receptor beta chains below were found in one sample sequenced in a study of vaccination effects on CD4 cells after COVID-19. Expansion with viral peptide pools was applied to antigen-specific CD4+ T cells by the ViraFEST assay prior to sequencing. Having been cultured for around nine days, the cells underwent CD4+ T cell isolation. Vaccinated participants had no history of SARS-CoV-2 infection and tested negative for nucleocapsid antibodies. The antigens of these receptors remain unknown. Only in-frame clones appear in the TCRdb table, and some are missing; sequencing was by immunoSEQ multiplex PCR. The table has around 45,000 clones, about 80% seen once. The sample here was CD4+ T cells from PBMCs cultured with SARS-CoV-2 spike peptides, taken before COVID-19 vaccination. These receptor sequences come from a human donor who received a COVID-19 vaccine.

This chain links TRBV5-1 with TRBJ2-5, with D hard to call. Trimming took off 2 bases at V and 2 bases at J, with 10 bases between the two ends. The CDR3 is 14 residues long. CDR1 and CDR2 from the germline V gene are SGHRS and YFSETQ. In nucleotides, the CDR3 is TGCGCCAGCAGCTTTGTGCCGGGTCAAGAGACCCAGTACTTC. Encoded protein: CASSFVPGQETQYF.

This clone was observed a few times. The J gene is TRBJ1-2, the V gene TRBV6-1; maybe TRBD1 (5 bases). Trimming removed 3 bases at V and 8 bases at J, with 13 bases between. Germline assignment: CDR1 MNHNS and CDR2 SASEGT. The CDR3 spans 13 residues. The CDR3 loop is CASSEGPGLGYTF. CDR3 DNA: TGTGCCAGCAGTGAGGGGCCAGGGCTGGGCTACACCTTC.

V gene TRBV6-6 combines with J gene TRBJ1-5; maybe TRBD1 (5 bases). The V gene lost 6 bases and the J gene lost 3 bases, with 12 bases spanning the gap. Germline CDR1 and CDR2: MNHNY and SVGAGI (reference sequence). The CDR3 is made up of 14 amino acids. The CDR3 here is CASSPGQNNQPQHF. The CDR3 DNA is TGTGCCAGCAGCCCAGGACAAAACAATCAGCCCCAGCATTTT.

This rearrangement joins TRBV5-1 to TRBJ1-2; 9 bases align to TRBD1. CDR1 and CDR2 (germline): SGHRS, YFSETQ. The length of the CDR3 is 13 residues. V was clipped by 4 bases and J by 6 bases; unmatched bases: 4. The CDR3 sequence: CASSGGTGNGYTF. The CDR3 DNA reads TGCGCCAGCAGCGGAGGGACAGGGAATGGCTACACCTTC.

The rearrangement links TRBV27 to TRBJ1-1; TRBD1 agrees at 9 bases. The CDR3 has 15 amino acids. Per germline, CDR1 MNHEY and CDR2 SMNVEV (reference sequence). The ends lost 5 bases at V and 3 bases at J; junction bases unmatched: 7. In DNA form, the CDR3 reads TGTGCCAGCAGTCCAAAGCGACAGGGGGACACTGAAGCTTTCTTT. Protein sequence: CASSPKRQGDTEAFF.

Of note for this clone: This same CDR3 is encoded by further DNA sequences in the sample. The gene calls are TRBV5-1 and TRBJ1-3; 8 positions match TRBD1. Losses at the gene ends were 4 bases for V and 4 bases for J; bases not matched to a gene: 4. Germline V lookup: CDR1 SGHRS, CDR2 YFSETQ. The CDR3 is 14 residues long. CDR3: CASSTGTGGNTIYF. The CDR3 bases are TGCGCCAGCAGCACCGGGACAGGCGGAAACACCATATATTTT.

V usage is TRBV5-1 and J usage is TRBJ2-7, with 11 bases lining up with TRBD2. Losses at the gene ends were 2 bases for V and 4 bases for J; bases not matched to a gene: 20. The CDR3 has 20 residues. Germline loops: CDR1 SGHRS, CDR2 YFSETQ. The CDR3 DNA is TGCGCCAGCAGCTTTTTCCCCTCCTTGGTGACTAGCGGGGTAGCTTACGAGCAGTACGTC. This translates into CASSFFPSLVTSGVAYEQYV.

A word on this clone: The conserved final phenylalanine or tryptophan is absent from the CDR3, which likely points to a read error. No DNA is shown, since the ends of the CDR3 on it are uncertain; the CDR3 is the one TCRdb lists. The rearrangement uses TRBV30 and TRBJ1-4. The CDR3 is 9 residues long, counting both termini. Germline V gene lookup returns CDR1 GTSNPN and CDR2 SVGIG (reference sequence). The CDR3 region is CAWRGAVGP.

The genes are TRBV5-1 and TRBJ2-5, with a possible D match to TRBD1 (6 bases). Trimming removed 4 bases at V and 6 bases at J, with 22 bases between. The CDR3 sequence is 16 residues long. The germline V gene has CDR1 SGHRS and CDR2 YFSETQ. CDR3 DNA sequence: TGCGCCAGCAGCATCGGAGGACAGTCCGACAGCAAGACCCAGTACTTC. It codes for CASSIGGQSDSKTQYF. Full variable domain (remainder filled in from reference TRBV5-1 and TRBJ2-5): KAGVTQTPRYLIKTRGQQVTLSCSPISGHRSVSWYQQTPGQGLQFLFEYFSETQRNKGNFPGRFSGRQFSNSRSEMNVSTLELGDSALYLCASSIGGQSDSKTQYFGPGTRLLVL.

The chain carries TRBV28 and TRBJ2-3, with D tentatively TRBD1 (6 bases). Trimming pared 6 bases from V and 1 base from J, leaving 8 bases between. The CDR3 is 13 residues long. Germline-derived CDR1 and CDR2 are MDHEN and SYDVKM. The CDR3 sequence: CASRDSGTDTQYF. In DNA, the CDR3 is TGTGCCAGCAGGGACAGTGGCACAGATACGCAGTATTTT.

The chain has TRBV3-1 (or the pseudogene TRBV3-2) and TRBJ1-1; a weak D match, TRBD1 (6 bases). Looked up from germline, CDR1 is LGHDT and CDR2 is YNNKEL (reference sequence). The germline V and J ends were trimmed by 6 bases and 4 bases, with 12 bases remaining between them. This CDR3 has 13 amino acids. CDR3 protein: CASRRTGTTEAFF. The CDR3 nucleotides read TGTGCCAGCAGGCGAACAGGGACCACTGAAGCTTTCTTT.

This chain uses TRBV28 with TRBJ1-5; D unresolved. V lost 6 bases and J 1 base, leaving 10 bases between the germline ends. The CDR3 covers 14 residues. Germline V gene sequence: CDR1 MDHEN, CDR2 SYDVKM. The CDR3 sequence: CASSAGTSNQPQHF. The CDR3 bases are TGTGCCAGCAGCGCGGGAACGAGCAATCAGCCCCAGCATTTT.

This clone has just a few counts. V gene TRBV4-3 combines with J gene TRBJ1-2; D may be TRBD1 (5 bases). Trimming stripped 1 base from V and 4 bases from J, with 16 bases between. Looked up from germline, CDR1 is LGHNA and CDR2 is YSLEER. The CDR3 spans 16 residues. CDR3: CASSQAVAGPGYGYTF. The CDR3 coding sequence is TGCGCCAGCAGCCAAGCGGTGGCGGGGCCCGGCTATGGCTACACCTTC.

V is TRBV7-8 and J is TRBJ2-5; D perhaps matches TRBD2 (7 bases). The CDR3 spans 17 residues. CDR1 and CDR2 from the germline V gene are SGHVS and FQNEAQ. Trimming removed 2 bases at V and 5 bases at J, with 21 bases between. The CDR3 protein is CASSLYGGLTSRETQYF. The CDR3 coding sequence is TGTGCCAGCAGCTTATACGGGGGGCTTACGTCCCGGGAGACCCAGTACTTC.

The rearrangement joins TRBV6-5 to TRBJ2-2; D gene ambiguous. Germline V gene lookup returns CDR1 MNHEY and CDR2 SVGAGI. V was trimmed by 8 bases and J by 4 bases, leaving 11 bases between them. The CDR3 is made up of 13 amino acids. CDR3 in DNA: TGTGCCAGCGTAGGGCAGTCCACCGGGGAGCTGTTTTTT. Translating it yields CASVGQSTGELFF.

The chain is built from TRBV5-4 and TRBJ2-7; D is uncertain. The V gene lost 6 bases and the J gene lost 6 bases, with 13 bases spanning the gap. This CDR3 is 12 amino acids long. Germline CDR1 and CDR2: SGHNT and YYREEE (reference sequence). CDR3 sequence reads: CASKVPFGEQYV. The CDR3 DNA sequence: TGTGCCAGCAAGGTACCCTTCGGCGAGCAGTACGTC.

The V gene is TRBV9, the J gene TRBJ2-6, with D possibly matching TRBD1 (6 bases). The CDR3 totals 16 residues. V was pared by 4 bases and J by 1 base, with 12 bases between. CDR1 and CDR2 from the germline V gene are SGDLS and YYNGEE. In DNA, the CDR3 is TGTGCCAGCAGCCCGACAGGACAGTCTGGGGCCAACGTCCTGACTTTC. Amino acid sequence: CASSPTGQSGANVLTF.

V gene TRBV6-5 combines with J gene TRBJ2-7; TRBD1 matches at 7 bases. V was clipped by 10 bases and J by 0 bases; unmatched bases: 9. The germline gives CDR1 MNHEY, CDR2 SVGAGI. The length of the CDR3 is 14 residues. CDR3 amino acids: CATFWGQSSYEQYV. CDR3 sequence (DNA): TGTGCCACCTTCTGGGGACAGAGCTCCTACGAGCAGTACGTC.

The chain carries TRBV27 and TRBJ2-3, with TRBD2 as a possible D gene (6 bases). V was clipped by 8 bases and J by 2 bases, with 11 bases between them. Germline V gives CDR1 MNHEY, CDR2 SMNVEV (reference sequence). There are 13 residues in the CDR3. This CDR3 reads CASGSGVTDTQYF. The CDR3 DNA sequence: TGTGCCAGCGGTTCGGGGGTCACAGATACGCAGTATTTT.

This CDR3 reads CASSVGRISPPRQETQYF. DNA for the CDR3: TGCGCCAGCAGTGTCGGACGTATTTCGCCTCCCCGGCAAGAGACCCAGTACTTC. This chain joins TRBV10-1 and TRBJ2-5; D is undetermined. The CDR3 totals 18 residues. Germline lookup yields CDR1 WNHNN and CDR2 SYGVQD (reference sequence). Trimming pared 4 bases from V and 2 bases from J, leaving 23 bases between.

This chain joins TRBV7-2 and TRBJ2-3; 13 bases match TRBD2. This CDR3 region has 19 residues. The germline gives CDR1 SGHTA, CDR2 FQGNSA. V shed 2 bases, J shed 0 bases, and the junction held 8 bases outside the gene matches. The CDR3 DNA is TGTGCCAGCAGCTTAAGGACTAGCGGGGGTTATTCTAGCACAGATACGCAGTATTTT. Translation gives CASSLRTSGGYSSTDTQYF.

The chain combines TRBV5-1 with TRBJ1-3; D is possibly TRBD1 (5 bases). From germline, CDR1 is SGHRS and CDR2 YFSETQ. The CDR3 length is 14 residues. V was shortened by 3 bases and J by 2 bases, with 9 bases between the two germline ends. The CDR3 reads CASSSGGAGNTIYF. DNA of the CDR3: TGCGCCAGCAGCTCTGGGGGTGCTGGAAACACCATATATTTT.

The gene calls are TRBV6-2 or TRBV6-3 and TRBJ2-2, with TRBD1 matching 8 bases. V trimming: 5 bases; J trimming: 8 bases; junction bases outside the gene matches: 1. This CDR3 is built from 12 residues. The germline gives CDR1 MNHEY, CDR2 SVGEGT. The DNA for the CDR3 is TGTGCCAGCAGTCGACAGGGGGGGGAGCTGTTTTTT. Its protein is CASSRQGGELFF.

The V call is TRBV7-2, the J call TRBJ2-1; D might be TRBD1 (5 bases). Germline V gives CDR1 SGHTA, CDR2 FQGNSA. The CDR3 length is 15 residues. The V and J ends lost 1 base and 3 bases respectively, with 10 bases between them. The CDR3 DNA sequence: TGTGCCAGCAGCTTAGTAACAGGAATCTACAATGAGCAGTTCTTC. It encodes CASSLVTGIYNEQFF.

The CDR3 coding sequence is TGTGCCAGCAGTGAGCGTGGTACGGACCAGTACTTC. Its translation is CASSERGTDQYF. The rearrangement links TRBV6-2 or TRBV6-3 to TRBJ2-5; D remains ambiguous. V lost 5 bases and J lost 10, with 14 bases in between. Per the germline V gene, CDR1 is MNHEY and CDR2 is SVGEGT. The CDR3 is 12 amino acids.

The genes are TRBV5-1 and TRBJ1-1, with TRBD1 identical over 7 bases. V gave up 2 bases and J gave up 8 bases; unmatched junction bases: 9. The length of the CDR3 is 14 residues. CDR1 is SGHRS, CDR2 YFSETQ, per germline. CDR3: CASSLVQGGSEAFF. In DNA, the CDR3 is TGCGCCAGCAGCTTAGTCCAGGGGGGATCCGAAGCTTTCTTT.